This TCR beta chain was identified in a study of blood T cell repertoires in COVID-19. Sequenced by immunoSEQ multiplex PCR; TCRdb stores in-frame clones only, minus some. The sample holds fewer than 65,000 clones, approximately 82% seen once. CDR1 and CDR2 (germline): SGHRS, YFSETQ. The CDR3 extends over 16 amino acids. J lost 3 bases, V lost 3 bases, and 6 bases had no gene match. The TCR originated in a man in his sixties with acute or convalescent COVID-19. Specimen: peripheral blood. V and J are TRBV5-1 and TRBJ2-4, with 10 bases fitting TRBD1. CDR3 coding DNA: TGCGCCAGCAGCTCCGGGACAGGGGTGGGCAAAAACATTCAGTACTTC. Translating it yields CASSSGTGVGKNIQYF.